The clone carrying this T cell receptor beta chain was found many times. What it binds is not known. The sample belongs to a study of T cell repertoires in cytomegalovirus infection. On the study more broadly: From public TCR beta signatures came an indication of both CMV infection and matching HLA type.

TCRdb re-called the reads through MiXCR, storing one row per CDR3 protein. Altogether about 320,000 distinct CDR3 sequences are present, 9% to 9.5% being singletons, with the ten largest covering 3.5% to 4.5%. Regarding the study as a whole: CMV-specific HLA-C-restricted TCR beta clonotypes dominated the ex vivo response. The study identified carriers of CMV plus the relevant HLA from cumulative public TCR beta family frequency.

CDR1 SNHLY and CDR2 FYNNEI come from the germline V gene. The CDR3 totals 12 residues. The ends were cut back, 6 bases at V and 4 bases at J, with 9 bases in the middle. Sequences were obtained from PBMCs. The chain links TRBV2 to TRBJ2-5, with D unresolved. The receptor was isolated from a human donor in good health (CMV status not recorded). Some clones in this sample may be carry-over from other donors' samples. The CDR3 coding sequence is TGTGCCAGCAGATTCAGTGGAGAGACCCAGTACTTC. Its translation is CASRFSGETQYF.